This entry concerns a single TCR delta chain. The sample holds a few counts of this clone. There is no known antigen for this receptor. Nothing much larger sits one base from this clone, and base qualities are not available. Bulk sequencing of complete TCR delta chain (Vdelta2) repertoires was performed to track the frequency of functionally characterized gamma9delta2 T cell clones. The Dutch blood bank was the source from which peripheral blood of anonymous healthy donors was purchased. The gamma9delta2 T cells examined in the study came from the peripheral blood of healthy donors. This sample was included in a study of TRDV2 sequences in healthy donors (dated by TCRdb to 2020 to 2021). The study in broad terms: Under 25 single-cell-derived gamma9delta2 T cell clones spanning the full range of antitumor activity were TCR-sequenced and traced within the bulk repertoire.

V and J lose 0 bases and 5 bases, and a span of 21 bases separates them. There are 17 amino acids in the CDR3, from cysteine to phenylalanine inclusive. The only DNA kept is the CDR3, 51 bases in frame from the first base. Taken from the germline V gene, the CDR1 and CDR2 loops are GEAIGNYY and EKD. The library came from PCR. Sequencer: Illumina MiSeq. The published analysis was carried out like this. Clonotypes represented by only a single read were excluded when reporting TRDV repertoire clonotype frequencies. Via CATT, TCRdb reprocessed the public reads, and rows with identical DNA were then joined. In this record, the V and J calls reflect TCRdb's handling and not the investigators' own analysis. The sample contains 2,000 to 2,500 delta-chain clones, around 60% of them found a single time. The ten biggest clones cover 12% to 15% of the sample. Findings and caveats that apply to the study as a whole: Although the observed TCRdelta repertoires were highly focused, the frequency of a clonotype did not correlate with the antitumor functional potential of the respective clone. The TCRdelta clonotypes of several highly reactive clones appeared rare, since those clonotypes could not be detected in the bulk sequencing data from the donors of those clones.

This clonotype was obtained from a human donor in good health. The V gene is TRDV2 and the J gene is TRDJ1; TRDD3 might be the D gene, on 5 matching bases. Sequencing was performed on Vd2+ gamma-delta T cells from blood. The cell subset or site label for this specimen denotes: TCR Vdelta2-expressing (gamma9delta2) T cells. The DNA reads TGTGCCTGTGACACCCTTTCAAAAGGTACTCGGGGAGATAAACTCATCTTT. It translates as CACDTLSKGTRGDKLIF.